This is a list of T cell receptor beta chains from one sample in a study of T cell clones after liver transplantation. Clones were read by immunoSEQ multiplex PCR, and TCRdb kept only the in-frame ones, dropping some. The data contain tens of thousands of clones, more than 70% of them seen just once; the ten biggest clones take up around 8.9%. Material: CD4+ T cells from blood, obtained at the 22-month timepoint. Receptors originate from a human patient who received a liver transplant. Part of the T cell pool may stem from the graft donor. The CDR3 runs from the conserved cysteine through the conserved F or W. The D gene is left open where the match is weak. The listing skips clone size in some rows; elsewhere it reads once, few, many or a size class.

J | size | D | V | CDR3 | DNA
TRBJ2-1 | . | . | TRBV29-1 | CSVDHRGGRGNEQFF | TGCAGCGTTGACCACAGGGGGGGGAGGGGCAATGAGCAGTTCTTC
TRBJ2-7 | . | TRBD1 | TRBV18 | CASSPYPPGQGYEQYF | TGTGCCAGCTCCCCCTACCCACCGGGACAGGGCTACGAGCAGTACTTC
TRBJ2-5 | . | . | TRBV2 | CASSIGHQETQYF | TGTGCCAGCTCCATTGGGCACCAAGAGACCCAGTACTTC
TRBJ1-6 | few | . | TRBV6-6 | CAVGPLGSYNSPLHF | TGTGCCGTCGGGCCCCTTGGGTCCTATAATTCACCCCTCCACTTT
TRBJ1-2 | . | . | TRBV7-2 | CASSSRRDDYGYTF | TGTGCCAGCAGCTCCCGGCGGGACGACTATGGCTACACCTTC
TRBJ1-3 | . | . | TRBV5-6 | CASSPVSGNTIYF | TGTGCCAGCAGCCCAGTCTCTGGAAACACCATATATTTT
TRBJ2-1 | . | TRBD1 | TRBV19 | CASSLQPGQDNEQFF | TGTGCCAGTAGTCTACAACCGGGACAGGACAATGAGCAGTTCTTC
TRBJ1-1 | . | TRBD1 | TRBV5-6 | CASSLILTGAMTEAFF | TGTGCCAGCAGCTTAATCCTGACAGGGGCGATGACTGAAGCTTTCTTT
TRBJ1-3 | . | . | TRBV30 | CAWRVGAGNTIYF | TGTGCCTGGAGAGTGGGGGCTGGAAACACCATATATTTT
TRBJ2-7 | . | . | TRBV19 | CASSPRGDLGEQYF | TGTGCCAGTAGCCCTAGAGGGGATTTAGGAGAGCAGTACTTC
TRBJ1-5 | few | . | TRBV10-3 | CAISVGTGSNQPQHF | TGTGCCATCAGTGTTGGAACAGGTAGCAATCAGCCCCAGCATTTT
TRBJ1-2 | few | . | TRBV4-1 | CASSPTGLGGYTF | TGCGCCAGCAGCCCAACAGGGCTCGGAGGCTACACCTTC
TRBJ1-2 | . | . | TRBV6-1 | CASSEGRTAPTF | TGTGCCAGCAGTGAAGGTCGGACGGCGCCCACCTTC
TRBJ2-1 | . | . | TRBV4-1 | CASSLLRDSGGQFF | TGCGCCAGCAGCCTCCTCCGGGACTCCGGGGGGCAGTTCTTC
TRBJ1-4 | . | TRBD1 | TRBV5-6 | CASSAGTGWGNEKLFF | TGTGCCAGCAGCGCCGGGACAGGGTGGGGTAATGAAAAACTGTTTTTT
TRBJ1-4 | few | TRBD1 | TRBV28 | CASSFFLSGGNEKLFF | TGTGCCAGCAGTTTTTTCTTGTCAGGGGGAAATGAAAAACTGTTTTTT
TRBJ1-1 | . | . | TRBV6-6 | CASSYGGARPEAFF | TGTGCCAGCAGTTACGGGGGGGCACGGCCTGAAGCTTTCTTT
TRBJ1-2 | few | . | TRBV28 | CASSFRRMNNYGYTF | TGTGCCAGCAGTTTTCGACGGATGAATAACTATGGCTACACCTTC
TRBJ2-1 | . | TRBD2 | TRBV14 | CASSQDRASGVLSYNEQFF | TGTGCCAGCAGCCAAGATCGGGCTAGCGGGGTACTCTCCTACAATGAGCAGTTCTTC
TRBJ1-5 | . | TRBD1 | TRBV6-5 | CASSFSGTGRQPQHF | TGTGCCAGCAGCTTCTCCGGGACAGGGAGGCAGCCCCAGCATTTT
TRBJ2-1 | . | . | TRBV9 | CASSVVDETVLGNEQFF | TGTGCCAGCAGCGTAGTAGATGAGACGGTCTTGGGCAATGAGCAGTTCTTC
TRBJ2-7 | . | TRBD1 | TRBV19 | CASSVRTGGEYEQYF | TGTGCCAGTAGCGTCCGGACAGGGGGCGAGTACGAGCAGTACTTC
TRBJ1-1 | few | TRBD1 | TRBV7-9 | CASSWGQGTDTEAFF | TGTGCCAGCAGCTGGGGACAGGGGACCGACACTGAAGCTTTCTTT
TRBJ1-5 | . | . | TRBV10-3 | CAISEGGYSNQPQHF | TGTGCCATCAGTGAGGGAGGGTATAGCAATCAGCCCCAGCATTTT
TRBJ2-7 | . | . | TRBV10-3 | CAITPNRETYEQYF | TGTGCCATCACTCCGAACAGGGAAACCTACGAGCAGTACTTC
TRBJ1-2 | few | TRBD1 | TRBV7-2 | CASSLRGPTANYGYTF | TGTGCCAGCAGCTTAAGGGGGCCTACCGCTAACTATGGCTACACCTTC
TRBJ2-2 | . | . | TRBV2 | CASSQPGRANTGELFF | TGTGCCAGCAGTCAACCGGGACGCGCGAACACCGGGGAGCTGTTTTTT